This T cell receptor (beta chain) comes out of a study of blood T cell repertoires in COVID-19. Study background: COVID-19 samples from acute and convalescent phases originated in the United States, Italy and Spain. The analysed material was cDNA or gDNA that came from T cells, B-cell-depleted T cells, or PBMCs.

Looked up from germline, CDR1 is SGHAT and CDR2 is FQNNGV. The V end was cut by 4 bases, the J end by 4 bases, with 14 bases between. CDR3 length equals 14 residues. Per the original data handling: Reference gene primer amplification gave estimated nucleated cell counts. This table comes from immunoSEQ multiplex PCR, and its TCRdb copy is limited to in-frame clones, with some not included. The DNA was the basis for D and trimming; V, J and clone size are from that table. Of a few hundred thousand clones in the sample, around 81% are singletons; the top ten hold around 3%. The rearrangement joins TRBV11-2 to TRBJ2-7, with a tentative D call TRBD1 (6 bases). Sequencing was done on a sample of peripheral blood. This TCR came from a woman aged 25-40 years who had recovered from COVID-19. CDR3 in DNA: TGTGCCAGCAGCTCGAACAGGGCGTCTTACGAGCAGTACTTC. This sequence encodes CASSSNRASYEQYF.